This paragraph covers one T cell receptor beta chain sequence. Reverse transcription of 0.5 to 1 ug RNA used random hexamers. Multiplex immunoSEQ PCR targeted 54 Vbeta and 13 Jbeta TCR beta segments. In TCRdb, the immunoSEQ multiplex PCR reads were re-called with MiXCR into one record per CDR3 protein. This sample has some 150,000 distinct CDR3 sequences, with around 96% found just once. The sequenced target, TCR beta, came from blood CD8+ and CD4+ T cells. The multiple sclerosis controls comprised treatment-naive patients whose relapsing-remitting disease was stable or active. TEMRA cells were FACS-enriched, unlike CD8+ and CD4+ T cells, which were negatively isolated. This entry belongs to a study of CD8 T cells in Susac syndrome. Trimming took 1 base from V and 7 from J, leaving 8 bases between them. There are 12 residues in the CDR3. CDR1 is DFQATT, CDR2 SNEGSKA, per germline (reference sequence).

The TCR originated in a human donor with multiple sclerosis. This chain uses TRBV20-1 with TRBJ1-5; no firm D call. The sequencing sample was made of CD8+ T cells from PBMCs. This CDR3 is CSARGRRQPQHF. In nucleotides, the CDR3 is TGCAGTGCTAGAGGGCGCAGGCAGCCCCAGCATTTT.